This T cell receptor (beta chain) was sequenced during a study of blood T cell repertoires in COVID-19. Clones were read by immunoSEQ multiplex PCR, and TCRdb kept only the in-frame ones, dropping some. The sample contains under 100,000 clones, 75% to 90% of which appear only once. CDR1 is KGHDR, CDR2 SFDVKD, per germline. The V and J ends lost 3 bases and 3 bases respectively, with 15 bases between them. The CDR3 is 16 residues long. Sequencing used peripheral blood. The TCR was taken from a woman in her sixties or seventies with acute or convalescent COVID-19. The chain recombines TRBV24-1 with TRBJ2-3; perhaps TRBD1 as D (6 bases). For the CDR3, the DNA is TGTGCCACCAGTGATCCCCCTGCCAGGGGTACAGATACGCAGTATTTT. Amino acid sequence: CATSDPPARGTDTQYF.